One and the same sample provided the 27 T cell receptor beta chains below, sequenced in a study of shared clonotypes between healthy human individuals. Profiled with immunoSEQ multiplex PCR; TCRdb holds only in-frame clones, not every one. Here the sample spans approximately 2,200,000 clones, roughly 91% being singletons. Naive CD8 isolation took CD45RO-negative cells positively selected for CCR7 and excluded terminally differentiated effector memory CD45RA+ cells. The sample consisted of naive CD8+ T cells from PBMCs. The receptors stem from a man aged 18-30 years in good health. Some clones in this sample may be carry-over from other donors' samples.

The chain has TRBV2 and TRBJ1-5, with D unclear. Trimming took off 6 bases at V and 10 bases at J, with 16 bases between the two ends. Germline CDR1 and CDR2: SNHLY and FYNNEI. The CDR3 is 13 amino acids. The CDR3 DNA follows: TGTGCCAGCAGAGGAGAGGAAACCTCTCCCCAGCATTTT. It encodes CASRGEETSPQHF.

The V and J genes are TRBV29-1 and TRBJ2-7; D unresolved. V gave up 4 bases and J gave up 4 bases, with 5 bases separating them. Germline CDR1 reads SQVTM; CDR2 reads ANQGSEA. The CDR3 loop spans 10 amino acids. CDR3 nucleotide sequence: TGCAGCGTTGCGGAATACGAGCAGTACTTC. This translates into CSVAEYEQYF.

The chain recombines TRBV7-8 with TRBJ2-7; 8 bases are a match to TRBD2. The CDR3 is made up of 15 amino acids. From germline, CDR1 is SGHVS and CDR2 FQNEAQ. V lost 4 bases, J lost 2 bases, and 7 bases stayed unmatched. Here the CDR3 reads CASSSFTSGTYEQYF. The CDR3 region has the DNA TGTGCCAGCAGCTCATTTACTAGCGGCACCTACGAGCAGTACTTC.

This CDR3 is CASSMGLAGNEQFF. CDR3 bases: TGTGCCAGTAGTATGGGACTAGCTGGGAATGAGCAGTTCTTC. The chain is built from TRBV19 and TRBJ2-1; TRBD2 matches at 9 bases. The CDR3 loop spans 14 amino acids. J lost 7 bases, V lost 3 bases, and 4 bases had no gene match. Germline V gene data show CDR1 as LNHDA and CDR2 as SQIVND (reference sequence).

The chain is built from TRBV5-5 and TRBJ1-4, with D unresolved. The V end lost 2 bases, the J end lost 6 bases, and 14 bases lay between the germline ends. The CDR3 contains 15 residues. Germline V gene sequence: CDR1 SGHKS, CDR2 YYEKEE (reference sequence). CDR3 nucleotides: TGTGCCAGCAGCTTCTTGGGGTTGGTGGATGAAAAACTGTTTTTT. Residues: CASSFLGLVDEKLFF.

V gene TRBV30 combines with J gene TRBJ2-1; 11 bases are shared with TRBD2. From germline, CDR1 is GTSNPN and CDR2 SVGIG (reference sequence). The trim removed 1 base at V and 2 bases at J, leaving 7 bases unmatched. The CDR3 runs 17 residues. CDR3 sequence reads: CAWSGLAGGSAYNEQFF. CDR3 in DNA: TGTGCCTGGAGTGGGCTAGCGGGAGGATCGGCCTACAATGAGCAGTTCTTC.

This rearrangement joins TRBV9 to TRBJ2-1; maybe TRBD2 (5 bases). Germline-derived CDR1 and CDR2 are SGDLS and YYNGEE. The V and J ends lost 0 bases and 4 bases respectively, with 11 bases between them. CDR3 length: 15 amino acids. CDR3 loop: CASSVAPSRYNEQFF. DNA of the CDR3: TGTGCCAGCAGCGTAGCGCCTAGCCGTTACAATGAGCAGTTCTTC.

CDR3 loop: CASSYAGQDYGYTF. In DNA form, the CDR3 reads TGTGCCAGCAGTTATGCAGGGCAGGACTATGGCTACACCTTC. This sequence joins TRBV6-6 and TRBJ1-2, with D tentatively TRBD1 (5 bases). CDR1 and CDR2 from the germline V gene are MNHNY and SVGAGI (reference sequence). V was trimmed by 3 bases and J by 3 bases, leaving 11 bases between them. The CDR3 contains 14 residues.

The rearrangement joins TRBV10-3 to TRBJ1-5, with 8 bases that match TRBD1. V lost 10 bases and J lost 5; bases outside the gene matches: 13. The germline gives CDR1 ENHRY, CDR2 SYGVKD. This CDR3 has 15 amino acids. CDR3 DNA sequence: TGTGCCACCCTGGATGGGACAGGCCCCTATCAGCCCCAGCATTTT. Protein product: CATLDGTGPYQPQHF.

The chain joins TRBV7-2 to TRBJ2-4; TRBD2 matches at 7 bases. The CDR3 runs 16 residues. Trimming cost V 0 bases and J 6 bases; bases outside gene matches: 8. Germline CDR1 and CDR2: SGHTA and FQGNSA. In DNA form, the CDR3 reads TGTGCCAGCAGCTTAGCGTCGGGCGGGAGAGGAAACATTCAGTACTTC. Translation: CASSLASGGRGNIQYF.

The rearrangement joins TRBV7-8 to TRBJ2-3; D is ambiguous. The V and J ends lost 3 bases and 2 bases respectively, with 12 bases between them. CDR3 length: 15 residues. Germline CDR1 reads SGHVS; CDR2 reads FQNEAQ. The CDR3 DNA is TGTGCCAGCAGCTTCCTCTTCCGCACCACAGATACGCAGTATTTT. Protein: CASSFLFRTTDTQYF.

This chain links TRBV30 with TRBJ2-5; 8 positions agree with TRBD1. The tail of the sequence fits TRBJ2-7 better, so the J call may be wrong. Germline CDR1 GTSNPN, CDR2 SVGIG (reference sequence). The CDR3 is 15 residues long. The CDR3 here is CAWSTDRGFSYEQYF. CDR3 sequence (DNA): TGTGCCTGGAGTACCGACAGGGGATTCTCCTACGAGCAGTACTTC.

This chain links TRBV9 with TRBJ2-7; 9 bases fit TRBD1. This CDR3 has 14 amino acids. The V segment lost 4 bases and the J segment 2 bases; nucleotides outside the gene matches: 4. CDR1 is SGDLS, CDR2 YYNGEE, per germline. CDR3 protein: CASSLGTGPYEQYF. The CDR3 DNA follows: TGTGCCAGCAGCTTAGGGACAGGGCCCTACGAGCAGTACTTC. Variable domain in full (rest from reference TRBV9 and TRBJ2-7): DSGVTQTPKHLITATGQRVTLRCSPRSGDLSVYWYQQSLDQGLQFLIQYYNGEERAKGNILERFSAQQFPDLHSELNLSSLELGDSALYFCASSLGTGPYEQYFGPGTRLTVT.

V and J are TRBV10-2 and TRBJ1-1, with D uncertain. The V gene lost 10 bases and the J gene lost 1 base, with 13 bases spanning the gap. The CDR3 totals 13 residues. Germline values: CDR1 WSHSY, CDR2 SAAADI. The CDR3 nucleotides read TGCGCCATCGGGAATCGGGAGAACACTGAAGCTTTCTTT. It encodes CAIGNRENTEAFF.

V and J are TRBV28 and TRBJ2-7; 8 bases align to TRBD1. The trim removed 2 bases at V and 5 bases at J, leaving 8 bases unmatched. Per germline, CDR1 MDHEN and CDR2 SYDVKM. The CDR3 consists of 15 residues. CDR3 bases: TGTGCCAGCAGTTTAGAGGGCAGGGGGCTCGACGAGCAGTACTTC. Amino acid sequence: CASSLEGRGLDEQYF.

V is TRBV28 and J is TRBJ2-3, with 15 positions matching TRBD2. The CDR3 is 18 amino acids. Unmatched junction bases numbered 11, after V lost 6 bases and J lost 4 bases. Germline assignment: CDR1 MDHEN and CDR2 SYDVKM. The CDR3 DNA sequence: TGTGCCAGCAGCGCCGGGACTAGCGGGAGGTTCCGTGCAGATACGCAGTATTTT. Translating gives CASSAGTSGRFRADTQYF.

CDR3 nucleotide sequence: TGTGCCAGCAGCCCGGGGTCCCCCCCCTACGAGCAGTACTTC. This translates into CASSPGSPPYEQYF. The chain recombines TRBV27 with TRBJ2-7; D is perhaps TRBD2 (5 bases). The CDR3 runs to 14 residues. V gave up 6 bases and J gave up 2 bases, with 14 bases separating them. CDR1 and CDR2 from the germline V gene are MNHEY and SMNVEV (reference sequence).

This chain joins TRBV25-1 and TRBJ2-1, with TRBD2 identical over 8 bases. Germline V gene data show CDR1 as MGHDK and CDR2 as SYGVNS. V shed 3 bases and J 6 bases; nucleotides not matched to a gene: 7. The CDR3 loop spans 15 amino acids. The CDR3 nucleotides are TGTGCCAGCAGTGACAGGACTAGCCCCGGCAATGAGCAGTTCTTC. Protein sequence: CASSDRTSPGNEQFF. Full variable domain (missing parts from reference TRBV25-1 and TRBJ2-1): EADIYQTPRYLVIGTGKKITLECSQTMGHDKMYWYQQDPGMELHLIHYSYGVNSTEKGDLSSESTVSRIRTEHFPLTLESARPSHTSQYLCASSDRTSPGNEQFFGPGTRLTVL.

On this clone: Other DNA sequences in this specimen translate into the identical CDR3. The chain joins TRBV9 to TRBJ2-7; 8 bases match TRBD1. The CDR3 is 15 residues long. V trimming: 0 bases; J trimming: 3 bases; junction bases outside the gene matches: 5. CDR1 and CDR2 from the germline V gene are SGDLS and YYNGEE. Written as DNA, the CDR3 is TGTGCCAGCAGCGTAGGGACAGGGCCTGGCTACGAGCAGTACTTC. It yields the protein CASSVGTGPGYEQYF.

J is TRBJ2-7 and V is TRBV4-3, with 13 positions matching TRBD2. In germline, CDR1 is LGHNA, CDR2 YSLEER. The CDR3 has 16 residues. J was trimmed by 3 bases and V by 3 bases; bases with no gene match: 5. The DNA for the CDR3 is TGCGCCAGCAGCCAGGAGGGACTAGCGGGGTACTACGAGCAGTACTTC. Translated, it gives CASSQEGLAGYYEQYF.

This chain uses TRBV9 with TRBJ2-5, with D perhaps being TRBD1 or TRBD2 (5 bases each). V was shortened by 3 bases and J by 4 bases, with 19 bases between the two germline ends. This CDR3 has 16 residues. Germline V gives CDR1 SGDLS, CDR2 YYNGEE. CDR3 in DNA: TGTGCCAGCAGCGCCCATTCTGGGGGTTTCAGAGAGACCCAGTACTTC. Amino acids: CASSAHSGGFRETQYF.

The chain has TRBV12-5 and TRBJ2-3; 11 positions agree with TRBD2. The CDR3 sequence is 16 residues long. V lost 4 bases to trimming and J lost 2 bases; unmatched junction nucleotides: 5. Germline loops: CDR1 LGHNT, CDR2 FRNRAP. For the CDR3, the DNA is TGTGCTAGTGGTTACGGGACTAGCGGCTTCACAGATACGCAGTATTTT. It codes for CASGYGTSGFTDTQYF.

In its sample, this clone was seen once. The same CDR3 is also encoded by other DNA sequences in this sample. The V call is TRBV9, the J call TRBJ2-6; D unclear. The CDR3 is made up of 15 amino acids. Germline values: CDR1 SGDLS, CDR2 YYNGEE. Trimming cost V 2 bases and J 2 bases, with 8 bases left between them. CDR3 in amino acids: CASSVGRAGANVLTF. The CDR3 DNA reads as TGTGCCAGCAGCGTGGGTAGGGCTGGGGCCAACGTCCTGACTTTC.

As regards this clone: At the DNA level, this CDR3 is encoded by other sequences in the same sample as well. The chain uses TRBV27 and TRBJ1-5; no reliable D call. The CDR3 runs to 12 residues. In germline, CDR1 is MNHEY, CDR2 SMNVEV (reference sequence). With 3 bases removed from V and 6 bases from J, the gap between germline ends came to 6 bases. DNA for the CDR3: TGTGCCAGCAGTTTTATTGGTCAGCCCCAGCATTTT. Its translation: CASSFIGQPQHF.

The V and J genes are TRBV19 and TRBJ1-5; D ambiguous. Germline assignment: CDR1 LNHDA and CDR2 SQIVND (reference sequence). This CDR3 is built from 15 residues. V shed 2 bases and J shed 0 bases, with 8 bases lying between them. In nucleotides, the CDR3 is TGTGCCAGTAGTATATACCAGCCTAGCAATCAGCCCCAGCATTTT. It translates to CASSIYQPSNQPQHF.

A note on this clone: The identical CDR3 is also encoded by other nucleotide sequences in the sample. The chain carries TRBV27 and TRBJ2-7, with 7 positions matching TRBD2. Losses at the gene ends were 0 bases for V and 4 bases for J; bases not matched to a gene: 3. The CDR3 consists of 14 residues. The germline V gene has CDR1 MNHEY and CDR2 SMNVEV (reference sequence). The CDR3 nucleotides read TGTGCCAGCAGTTTATCGTGGGGGGGTTACGAGCAGTACTTC. Translating gives CASSLSWGGYEQYF.

A note on this clone: Other DNA sequences in the same sample also yield this CDR3. The chain recombines TRBV7-9 with TRBJ1-5, with D uncertain. This CDR3 spans 15 amino acids. Germline CDR1 and CDR2: SEHNR and FQNEAQ (reference sequence). Trimming cost V 5 bases and J 0 bases, with 11 bases left between them. The CDR3 loop is CASSPPGSSNQPQHF. The CDR3, as DNA: TGTGCCAGCAGCCCGCCGGGCAGTAGCAATCAGCCCCAGCATTTT. Filled out from reference TRBV7-9 and TRBJ1-5, the complete variable domain reads DTGVSQNPRHKITKRGQNVTFRCDPISEHNRLYWYRQTLGQGPEFLTYFQNEAQLEKSRLLSDRFSAERPKGSFSTLEIQRTEQGDSAMYLCASSPPGSSNQPQHFGDGTRLSIL.